The clone carrying this T cell receptor (beta chain) was counted a single time. Running of the assay took place at deep level. In the authors' workflow: Junction-only sequences produced by ImmunoSEQ had no quality scores, so filtering differed. Assay used: immunoSEQ multiplex PCR; TCRdb lists only in-frame clones, some missing. The D gene and trimming were derived from the DNA, and the V and J assignments and clone size from that table. This table has 1.4 million or so clones, roughly 98.5% appearing once. Germline V gives CDR1 SEHNR, CDR2 FQNEAQ (reference sequence). The CDR3 loop spans 14 amino acids. V was pared by 5 bases and J by 6 bases, with 6 bases of the junction left unmatched. The data stem from a study of shared clonotypes between healthy human individuals. Across the study: Donor composition was a couple of women and three men, aged 18 to 49.

The V gene is TRBV7-9, the J gene TRBJ2-7, with 11 bases matching TRBD2. The sample taken for sequencing was naive CD4+ T cells sorted from blood. Stated subset: CD45RA+ positively selected. This sequence originates from a man aged 25-40 years in good health. CDR3 bases: TGTGCCAGCAGCACACTAGCGGGGGCCTCCGAGCAGTACTTC. Translated, it gives CASSTLAGASEQYF.